This TCR beta chain emerged from a study of identical twins. One entry per CDR3 protein results from TCRdb running MiXCR on the 5' RACE reads. Here the sample spans hundreds of thousands of distinct CDR3 sequences, over 9% being singletons. CDR1 and CDR2 from the germline V gene are SQVTM and ANQGSEA. Trimming cost V 2 bases and J 1 base; bases outside gene matches: 2. The CDR3 consists of 14 residues. The table lists this clonotype with a few counts. The target antigen is unknown. Overall study findings and caveats: Weaker excess twin sharing was observed in beta out-of-frame sequences.

The data were also submitted as part of a second study, on yellow fever vaccine responses in identical twins.

The sample was PBMCs. The sequence derives from a woman in her late teens or twenties in good health. This chain connects TRBV29-1 to TRBJ2-1; TRBD1 matches 7 bases. The CDR3 bases are TGCAGCGTTGAATTGGGACAGTCCTACAATGAGCAGTTCTTC. Protein sequence: CSVELGQSYNEQFF.